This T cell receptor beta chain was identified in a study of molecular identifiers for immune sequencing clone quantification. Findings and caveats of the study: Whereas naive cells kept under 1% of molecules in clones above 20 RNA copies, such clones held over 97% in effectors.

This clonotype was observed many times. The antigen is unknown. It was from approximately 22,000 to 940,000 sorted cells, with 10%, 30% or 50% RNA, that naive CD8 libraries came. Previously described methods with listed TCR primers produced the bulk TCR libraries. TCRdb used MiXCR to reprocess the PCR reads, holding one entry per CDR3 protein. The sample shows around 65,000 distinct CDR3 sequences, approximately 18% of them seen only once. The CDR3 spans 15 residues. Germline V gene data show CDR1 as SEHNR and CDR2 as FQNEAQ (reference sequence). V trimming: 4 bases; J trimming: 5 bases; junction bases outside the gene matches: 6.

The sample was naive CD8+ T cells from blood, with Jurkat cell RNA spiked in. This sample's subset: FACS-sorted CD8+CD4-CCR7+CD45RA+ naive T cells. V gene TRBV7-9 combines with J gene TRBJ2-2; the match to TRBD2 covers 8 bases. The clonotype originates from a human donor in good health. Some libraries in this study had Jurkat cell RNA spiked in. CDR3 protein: CASSYIGGRTGELFF. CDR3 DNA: TGTGCCAGCAGCTATATCGGCGGGAGGACCGGGGAGCTGTTTTTT.